These T cell receptor beta chains were read from a single sample in a study of shared clonotypes between healthy human individuals. Repertoires were generated with immunoSEQ multiplex PCR, while TCRdb's copy carries only in-frame clones and drops some. Seen here are 1.5 million to 1.9 million clones, under 99% observed once, and the top ten hold around 0.47%. The sequenced sample consisted of naive CD4+ T cells sorted from blood. All receptors derive from a man under 40 in good health. The CDR3 runs from the conserved cysteine through the conserved F or W. Fields, in order: J gene, CDR3 length, D gene, V gene, clone size, CDR3 protein, CDR3 DNA. A D gene is named only where the DNA matches it firmly. The size of a clone is reported for some rows only, either as once, few or many, or as a class for expanded clones.

J: TRBJ2-5; length: 16; D: .; V: TRBV6-5; size: .; CDR3: CASSSTPRALQETQYF; DNA: TGTGCCAGCAGTTCCACACCACGCGCCCTCCAAGAGACCCAGTACTTC
J: TRBJ2-7; length: 13; D: .; V: TRBV29-1; size: .; CDR3: CSVDSGAGVEQYF; DNA: TGCAGCGTTGATTCGGGAGCAGGGGTCGAGCAGTACTTC
J: TRBJ2-7; length: 16; D: TRBD2; V: TRBV6-5; size: once; CDR3: CASSYSQLAGGYEQYF; DNA: TGTGCCAGCAGTTACTCCCAACTAGCGGGAGGATACGAGCAGTACTTC
J: TRBJ2-7; length: 13; D: .; V: TRBV4-2; size: .; CDR3: CASSQIKDYEQYF; DNA: TGTGCCAGCAGCCAAATCAAAGACTACGAGCAGTACTTC
J: TRBJ2-7; length: 16; D: TRBD1; V: TRBV5-8; size: .; CDR3: CASLPRDRGLVYEQYF; DNA: TGTGCCAGCCTCCCCCGGGACAGGGGATTAGTTTACGAGCAGTACTTC
J: TRBJ1-5; length: 14; D: .; V: TRBV25-1; size: .; CDR3: CASSGTGGYQPQHF; DNA: TGTGCCAGCTCAGGGACCGGAGGGTATCAGCCCCAGCATTTT
J: TRBJ2-3; length: 16; D: TRBD2; V: TRBV7-2; size: .; CDR3: CASSLGLAGVSDTQYF; DNA: TGTGCCAGCAGCCTCGGACTAGCGGGTGTTTCAGATACGCAGTATTTT
J: TRBJ2-7; length: 14; D: .; V: TRBV18; size: .; CDR3: CASSPLGSSYEQYF; DNA: TGTGCCAGCTCACCACTCGGGAGCTCCTACGAGCAGTACTTC
J: TRBJ1-1; length: 13; D: .; V: TRBV29-1; size: .; CDR3: CSVETGMNTEAFF; DNA: TGCAGCGTTGAAACAGGGATGAACACTGAAGCTTTCTTT
J: TRBJ2-7; length: 12; D: .; V: TRBV28; size: once; CDR3: CASSDSFTEQYF; DNA: TGTGCCAGCAGCGACTCCTTTACCGAGCAGTACTTC
J: TRBJ2-7; length: 16; D: TRBD2; V: TRBV9; size: .; CDR3: CASSVQAGGPRHEQYF; DNA: TGTGCCAGCAGCGTCCAAGCGGGAGGGCCCAGACACGAGCAGTACTTC